Detailed here is one T cell receptor (beta chain). Antigen specificity is unknown. This specimen belongs to a study of CD8+ T cells in alopecia areata. PBMC-derived CD4+ and CD8+ T cells were sorted. Investigators isolated RNA and reverse transcribed it into cDNA to act as the sequencing template. Method: immunoSEQ multiplex PCR; TCRdb's copy keeps in-frame clones and lacks some. The sample lists 150,000 to 200,000 clones, 55% seen once, with approximately 4.8% in the top ten. Trimming removed 7 bases at V and 0 bases at J, with 7 bases between. The CDR3 contains 11 residues. Germline CDR1 is SQVTM and CDR2 is ANQGSEA. Overall study findings and caveats: For lesional scalp, especially alopecia totalis/universalis, clonality was higher than in normal scalp. Scalp specimens additionally yield sequences from normal skin's resident alphabeta T cells. Although TCR sharing was seen in mice, sharing across patients was less clear, possibly for HLA-related reasons.

The chain combines TRBV29-1 with TRBJ2-7, with no clear D. The receptor comes from a human donor in good health. Sequencing input: CD4+ T cells sorted from blood. CDR3 sequence: CSARASYEQYF. CDR3 nucleotide sequence: TGCAGCGCCCGGGCCTCCTACGAGCAGTACTTC.